These 14 T cell receptor beta chains were all obtained from the same sample, sequenced in a study of T cells in Graves' hyperthyroidism and ophthalmopathy. Amplification of TCR beta CDR3 regions was performed using RNA transcripts as template. An initial round of RT-PCR targeting the TCR CDR3 relied on the HTBI primer set. TCRdb reprocessed the multiplex PCR reads via MiXCR and lists one record per CDR3 protein. The data hold hundreds of thousands of distinct CDR3 sequences, with 20% observed a single time. Sequenced material: blood. All receptors derive from a man between 25 and 39 years old with Graves' ophthalmopathy.

This clonotype was seen more than once but under ten times. This sequence joins TRBV28 and TRBJ2-7; TRBD1 matches at 10 bases. Looked up from germline, CDR1 is MDHEN and CDR2 is SYDVKM. Trimming removed 5 bases from V and 5 bases from J; junction bases left unmatched: 6. This CDR3 has 14 amino acids. The CDR3 sequence is CASSEGQGMDEQYF. The DNA of the CDR3 is TGTGCCAGCAGTGAGGGACAGGGGATGGACGAGCAGTACTTC.

This clonotype was seen more than once but under ten times. The chain combines TRBV29-1 with TRBJ2-1; D gene ambiguous. Germline CDR1 and CDR2: SQVTM and ANQGSEA. This CDR3 is built from 12 residues. The V gene lost 7 bases and the J gene lost 0 bases, with 7 bases spanning the gap. The DNA for the CDR3 is TGCAGCGGGGCTTACTCCTACAATGAGCAGTTCTTC. Protein: CSGAYSYNEQFF.

This clonotype appeared a few times. The chain links TRBV2 to TRBJ2-4; D is ambiguous. The V end lost 1 base, the J end lost 0 bases, and 7 bases lay between the germline ends. The CDR3 is 15 amino acids. Germline-derived CDR1 and CDR2 are SNHLY and FYNNEI. CDR3 residues: CASSEGGLAKNIQYF. As DNA, the CDR3 is TGTGCCAGCAGTGAAGGGGGTTTAGCCAAAAACATTCAGTACTTC.

The table lists this clonotype with many counts. The chain uses TRBV28 and TRBJ2-1; 13 bases align to TRBD2. Germline CDR1 MDHEN, CDR2 SYDVKM. The CDR3 covers 16 residues. Losses at the gene ends were 6 bases for V and 2 bases for J; bases not matched to a gene: 4. CDR3 in amino acids: CASSPGLAGTYNEQFF. CDR3 coding DNA: TGTGCCAGCAGCCCGGGACTAGCGGGAACCTACAATGAGCAGTTCTTC.

This clonotype was recorded many times. The junction departs from germline at one end; a sequencing error may be responsible. This chain uses TRBV6-1 with TRBJ1-3; possibly TRBD1 for D (5 bases). This CDR3 region has 17 residues. Germline values: CDR1 MNHNS, CDR2 SASEGT. The CDR3 bases are TGTGCCAGCAGCGAAGGAAGGAACAGGCTCTCTGGAAACACCATATATTTT. It yields the protein CASSEGRNRLSGNTIYF.

This clonotype was seen repeatedly, ten times or more. The J gene is TRBJ1-1, the V gene TRBV20-1; TRBD1 might be the D (6 bases). Trimming removed 5 bases at V and 5 bases at J, with 15 bases between. Per germline, CDR1 DFQATT and CDR2 SNEGSKA (reference sequence). The length of the CDR3 is 13 residues. The CDR3 loop is CSARRGGRTEAFF. CDR3 bases: TGCAGTGCTCGGCGGGGGGGCCGGACTGAAGCTTTCTTT.

Of note for this clonotype: Germline is not matched at one junction end, which may reflect a read error. In nucleotides, the CDR3 is TGTGCCAGCAGGTTACAGGGAAGCTCCTGCGAGCAGTACTTC. As protein: CASRLQGSSCEQYF. This chain links TRBV28 with TRBJ2-7; tentative D call: TRBD1 (6 bases). The CDR3 consists of 14 residues. Germline assignment: CDR1 MDHEN and CDR2 SYDVKM.

The chain uses TRBV7-9 and TRBJ1-4; no clear D gene. Germline CDR1 is SEHNR and CDR2 is FQNEAQ (reference sequence). The CDR3 is 14 residues long. V gave up 5 bases and J gave up 5 bases, with 12 bases separating them. The CDR3 sequence is CASSRKRENEKLFF. CDR3 DNA: TGTGCCAGCAGCCGCAAAAGGGAGAATGAAAAACTGTTTTTT. Based on the CDR3 plus reference TRBV7-9 and TRBJ1-4, the full variable domain is DTGVSQNPRHKITKRGQNVTFRCDPISEHNRLYWYRQTLGQGPEFLTYFQNEAQLEKSRLLSDRFSAERPKGSFSTLEIQRTEQGDSAMYLCASSRKRENEKLFFGSGTQLSVL.

This clonotype was observed once. The rearrangement uses TRBV2 and TRBJ2-7, with TRBD2 identical over 7 bases. This CDR3 comprises 13 residues. Per the germline V gene, CDR1 is SNHLY and CDR2 is FYNNEI. The trim removed 3 bases at V and 3 bases at J, leaving 2 bases unmatched. CDR3 protein: CASSDGGFYEQYF. For the CDR3, the DNA is TGTGCCAGCAGTGACGGGGGGTTCTACGAGCAGTACTTC.

This clonotype appeared a few times. The chain has TRBV12-3 or TRBV12-4 and TRBJ2-7, with a weak D call TRBD2 (6 bases). This CDR3 region has 15 residues. With 3 bases removed from V and 6 bases from J, the gap between germline ends came to 18 bases. The CDR3 loop is CASSFPQLERAEQYF. The CDR3 DNA is TGTGCCAGCAGTTTCCCACAGCTAGAGCGGGCCGAGCAGTACTTC.

This clonotype was picked up a small number of times. V gene TRBV30 combines with J gene TRBJ2-7; the match to TRBD1 covers 7 bases. Germline-derived CDR1 and CDR2 are GTSNPN and SVGIG (reference sequence). V lost 4 bases to trimming and J lost 7 bases; unmatched junction nucleotides: 4. The CDR3 length is 11 residues. The CDR3 loop is CAWMGQSEQYF. The CDR3 DNA sequence: TGTGCCTGGATGGGACAGTCAGAGCAGTACTTC.

This clonotype occurred a few times. V gene TRBV6-1 combines with J gene TRBJ2-7; no clear D. V was pared by 1 base and J by 0 bases, with 7 bases between. CDR3 length: 14 amino acids. Germline CDR1 is MNHNS and CDR2 is SASEGT. The CDR3 bases are TGTGCCAGCAGTGAAGACCTAAGCTCCTACGAGCAGTACTTC. Translation: CASSEDLSSYEQYF.

This chain connects TRBV10-3 to TRBJ2-4; 9 positions agree with TRBD2. The CDR3 is 18 residues long. Germline CDR1 reads ENHRY; CDR2 reads SYGVKD. V lost 4 bases, J lost 2 bases, and 12 bases stayed unmatched. The chain's CDR3 is CAISAGGLAQRTKNIQYF. In DNA, the CDR3 is TGTGCCATCAGTGCCGGCGGACTAGCGCAAAGGACCAAAAACATTCAGTACTTC.

The chain couples TRBV6-2 or TRBV6-3 to TRBJ2-5; D not certain. The CDR3 length is 14 residues. V dropped 2 bases and J dropped 2 bases, with 9 bases sitting between them. Germline-derived CDR1 and CDR2 are MNHEY and SVGEGT. In DNA form, the CDR3 reads TGTGCCAGCAGTTACCTAGTACAACAAGAGACCCAGTACTTC. It codes for CASSYLVQQETQYF.